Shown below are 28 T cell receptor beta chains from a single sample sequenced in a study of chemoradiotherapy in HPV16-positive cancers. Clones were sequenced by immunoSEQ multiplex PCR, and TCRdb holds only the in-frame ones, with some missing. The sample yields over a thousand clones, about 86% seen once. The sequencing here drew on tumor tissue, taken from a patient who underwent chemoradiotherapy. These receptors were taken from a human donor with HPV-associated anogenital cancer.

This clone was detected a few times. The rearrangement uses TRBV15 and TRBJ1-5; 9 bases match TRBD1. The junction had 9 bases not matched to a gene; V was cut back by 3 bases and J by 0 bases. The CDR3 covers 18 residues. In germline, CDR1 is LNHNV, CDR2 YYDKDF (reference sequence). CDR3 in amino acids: CATSRGDRVGYSNQPQHF. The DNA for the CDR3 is TGTGCCACCAGCAGGGGGGACAGGGTGGGTTATAGCAATCAGCCCCAGCATTTT.

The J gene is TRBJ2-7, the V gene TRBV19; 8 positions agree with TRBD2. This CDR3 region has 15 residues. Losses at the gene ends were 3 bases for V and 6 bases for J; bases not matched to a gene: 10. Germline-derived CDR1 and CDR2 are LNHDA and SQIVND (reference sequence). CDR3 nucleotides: TGTGCCAGTAGTATTGGATTAGCGGGAAGGAGCGAGCAGTACTTC. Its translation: CASSIGLAGRSEQYF.

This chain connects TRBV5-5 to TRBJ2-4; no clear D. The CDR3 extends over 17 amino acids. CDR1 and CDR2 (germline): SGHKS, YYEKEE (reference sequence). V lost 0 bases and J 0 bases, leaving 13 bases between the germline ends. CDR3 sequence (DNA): TGTGCCAGCAGCTTGGCGGGCAGCCACCTAGCCAAAAACATTCAGTACTTC. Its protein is CASSLAGSHLAKNIQYF.

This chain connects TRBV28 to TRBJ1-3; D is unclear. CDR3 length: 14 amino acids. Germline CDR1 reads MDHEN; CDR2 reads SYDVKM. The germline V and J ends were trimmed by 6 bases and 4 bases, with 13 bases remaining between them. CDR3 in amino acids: CASSSPLQGNTIYF. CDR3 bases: TGTGCCAGCAGCAGCCCTCTACAGGGAAACACCATATATTTT.

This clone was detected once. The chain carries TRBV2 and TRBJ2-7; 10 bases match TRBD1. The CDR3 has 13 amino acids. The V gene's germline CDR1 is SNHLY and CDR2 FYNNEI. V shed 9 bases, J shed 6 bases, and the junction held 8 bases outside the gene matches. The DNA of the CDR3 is TGTGCCAGAACCCGGGACAGGGGTTCCGAGCAGTACTTC. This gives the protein CARTRDRGSEQYF.

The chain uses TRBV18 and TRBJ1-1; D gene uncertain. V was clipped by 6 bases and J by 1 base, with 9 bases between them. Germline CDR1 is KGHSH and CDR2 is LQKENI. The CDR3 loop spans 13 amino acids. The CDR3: CASSSGRNTEAFF. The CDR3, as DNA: TGTGCCAGCTCGTCAGGACGGAACACTGAAGCTTTCTTT.

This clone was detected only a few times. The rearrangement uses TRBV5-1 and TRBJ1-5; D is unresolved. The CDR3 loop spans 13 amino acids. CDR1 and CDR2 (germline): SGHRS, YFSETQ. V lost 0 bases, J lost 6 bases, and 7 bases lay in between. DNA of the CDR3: TGCGCCAGCAGCTTGGGTCGGTCTCAGCCCCAGCATTTT. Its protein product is CASSLGRSQPQHF.

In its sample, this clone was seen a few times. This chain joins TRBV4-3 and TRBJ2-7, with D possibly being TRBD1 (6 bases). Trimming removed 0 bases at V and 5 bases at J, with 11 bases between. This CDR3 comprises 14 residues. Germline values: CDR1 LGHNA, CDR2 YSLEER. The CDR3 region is CASSQDVRGDEQYF. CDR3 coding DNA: TGCGCCAGCAGCCAAGATGTCAGGGGAGACGAGCAGTACTTC.

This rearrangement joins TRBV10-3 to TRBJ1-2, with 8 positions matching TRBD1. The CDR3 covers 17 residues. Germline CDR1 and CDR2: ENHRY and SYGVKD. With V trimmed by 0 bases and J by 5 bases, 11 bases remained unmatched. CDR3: CAISESTLGTGSYGYTF. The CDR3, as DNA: TGTGCCATCAGTGAGTCGACTCTGGGGACAGGATCATATGGCTACACCTTC.

CDR3 coding DNA: TGTGCCAGCAGTCCTCCCGACAGGCCTCTGAACACTGAAGCTTTCTTT. Its translation is CASSPPDRPLNTEAFF. This chain connects TRBV28 to TRBJ1-1; tentative D call: TRBD1 (6 bases). V lost 5 bases and J 0 bases, leaving 16 bases between the germline ends. Germline CDR1 MDHEN, CDR2 SYDVKM. The CDR3 runs 16 residues.

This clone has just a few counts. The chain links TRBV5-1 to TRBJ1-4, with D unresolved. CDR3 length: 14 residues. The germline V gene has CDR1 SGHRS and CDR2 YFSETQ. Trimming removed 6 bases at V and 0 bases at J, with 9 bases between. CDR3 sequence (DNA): TGCGCCAGCAAAGAGGCCCCAACTAATGAAAAACTGTTTTTT. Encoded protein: CASKEAPTNEKLFF.

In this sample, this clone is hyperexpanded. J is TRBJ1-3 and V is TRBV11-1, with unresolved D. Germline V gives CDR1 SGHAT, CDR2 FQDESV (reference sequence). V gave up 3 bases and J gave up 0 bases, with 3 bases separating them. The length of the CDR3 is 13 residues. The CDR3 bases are TGTGCCAGCAGCTTCCTCTCTGGAAACACCATATATTTT. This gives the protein CASSFLSGNTIYF.

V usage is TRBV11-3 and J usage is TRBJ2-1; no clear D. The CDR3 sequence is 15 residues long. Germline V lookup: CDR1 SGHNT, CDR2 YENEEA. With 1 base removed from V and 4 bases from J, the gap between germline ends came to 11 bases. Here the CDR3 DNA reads TGTGCCAGCAGCTTAGGAGGCTTACGGTACAATGAGCAGTTCTTC. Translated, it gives CASSLGGLRYNEQFF.

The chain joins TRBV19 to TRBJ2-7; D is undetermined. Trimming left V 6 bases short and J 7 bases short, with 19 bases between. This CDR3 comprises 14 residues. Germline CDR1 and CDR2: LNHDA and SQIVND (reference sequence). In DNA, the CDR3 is TGTGCCAGTAGACCCCCAGGTGAAGCGCGAGAGCAGTACTTC. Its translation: CASRPPGEAREQYF.

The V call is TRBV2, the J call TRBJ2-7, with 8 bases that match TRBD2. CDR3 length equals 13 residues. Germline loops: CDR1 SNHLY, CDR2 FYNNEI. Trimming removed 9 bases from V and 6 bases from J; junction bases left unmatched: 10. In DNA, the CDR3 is TGTGCCAGTTCTCCTGGGACTAGGGGCGAGCAGTACTTC. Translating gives CASSPGTRGEQYF. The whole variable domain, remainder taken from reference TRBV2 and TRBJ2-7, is EPEVTQTPSHQVTQMGQEVILRCVPISNHLYFYWYRQILGQKVEFLVSFYNNEISEKSEIFDDQFSVERPDGSNFTLKIRSTKLEDSAMYFCASSPGTRGEQYFGPGTRLTVT.

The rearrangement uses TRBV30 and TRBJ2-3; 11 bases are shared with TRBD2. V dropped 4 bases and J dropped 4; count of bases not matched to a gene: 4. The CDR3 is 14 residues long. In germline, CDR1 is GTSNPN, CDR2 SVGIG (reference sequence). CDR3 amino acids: CAWNPGLAADTQYF. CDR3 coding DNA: TGTGCCTGGAACCCGGGACTAGCGGCAGATACGCAGTATTTT.

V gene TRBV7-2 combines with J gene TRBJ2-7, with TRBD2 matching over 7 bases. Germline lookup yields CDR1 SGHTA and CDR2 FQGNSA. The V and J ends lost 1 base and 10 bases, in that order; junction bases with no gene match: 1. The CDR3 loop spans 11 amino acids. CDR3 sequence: CASSLGGLQYF. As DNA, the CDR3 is TGTGCCAGCAGCTTAGGGGGACTACAGTACTTC.

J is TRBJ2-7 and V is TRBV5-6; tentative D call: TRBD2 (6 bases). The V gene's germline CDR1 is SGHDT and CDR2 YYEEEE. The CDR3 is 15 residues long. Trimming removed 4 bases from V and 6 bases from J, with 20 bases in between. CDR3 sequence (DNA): TGTGCCAGCAGCCTACGGGGGAGTACCGCTGGCGAGCAGTACTTC. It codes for CASSLRGSTAGEQYF.

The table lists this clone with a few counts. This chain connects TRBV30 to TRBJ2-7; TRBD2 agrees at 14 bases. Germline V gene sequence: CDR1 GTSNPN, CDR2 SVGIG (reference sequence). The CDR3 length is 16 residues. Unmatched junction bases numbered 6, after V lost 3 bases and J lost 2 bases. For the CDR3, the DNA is TGTGCCTGGAGAGGACTAGCGGGAGGTCCTCCCTACGAGCAGTACTTC. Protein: CAWRGLAGGPPYEQYF.

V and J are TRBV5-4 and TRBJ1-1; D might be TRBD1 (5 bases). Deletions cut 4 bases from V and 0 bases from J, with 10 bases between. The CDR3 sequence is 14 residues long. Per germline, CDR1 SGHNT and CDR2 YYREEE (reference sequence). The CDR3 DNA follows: TGTGCCAGCAGCGGACCGGGACTGAACACTGAAGCTTTCTTT. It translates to CASSGPGLNTEAFF.

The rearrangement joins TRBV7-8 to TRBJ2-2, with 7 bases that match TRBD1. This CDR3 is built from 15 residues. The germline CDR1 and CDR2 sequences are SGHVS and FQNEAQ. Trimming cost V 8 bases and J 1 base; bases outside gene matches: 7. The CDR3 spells CASVRTGGNTGELFF. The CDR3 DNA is TGTGCCAGCGTTAGGACAGGAGGGAACACCGGGGAGCTGTTTTTT.

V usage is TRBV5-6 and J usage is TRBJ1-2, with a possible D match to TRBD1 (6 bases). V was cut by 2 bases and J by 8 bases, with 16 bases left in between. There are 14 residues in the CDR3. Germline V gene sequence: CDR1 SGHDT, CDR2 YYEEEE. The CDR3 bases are TGTGCCAGCAGCTTAGGGACACGTCTCGGGGGCTACACCTTC. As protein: CASSLGTRLGGYTF.

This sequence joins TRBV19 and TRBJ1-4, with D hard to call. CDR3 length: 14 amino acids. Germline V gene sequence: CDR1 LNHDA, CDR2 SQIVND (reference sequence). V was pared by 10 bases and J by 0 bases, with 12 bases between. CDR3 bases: TGTGCCACCGAGGACGATGCAACTAATGAAAAACTGTTTTTT. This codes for CATEDDATNEKLFF.

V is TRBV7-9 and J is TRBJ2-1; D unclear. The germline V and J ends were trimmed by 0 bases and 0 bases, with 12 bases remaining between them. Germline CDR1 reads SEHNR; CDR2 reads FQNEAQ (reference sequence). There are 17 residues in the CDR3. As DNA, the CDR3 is TGTGCCAGCAGCTTAGCCCCGGTGGGGAACTCCTACAATGAGCAGTTCTTC. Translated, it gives CASSLAPVGNSYNEQFF.

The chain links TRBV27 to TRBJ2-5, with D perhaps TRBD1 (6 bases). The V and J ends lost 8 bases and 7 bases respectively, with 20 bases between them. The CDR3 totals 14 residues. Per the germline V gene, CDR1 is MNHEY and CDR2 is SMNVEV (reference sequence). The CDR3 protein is CASSQGFAAGTQYF. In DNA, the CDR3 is TGTGCCAGCTCGCAGGGGTTCGCGGCAGGGACCCAGTACTTC.

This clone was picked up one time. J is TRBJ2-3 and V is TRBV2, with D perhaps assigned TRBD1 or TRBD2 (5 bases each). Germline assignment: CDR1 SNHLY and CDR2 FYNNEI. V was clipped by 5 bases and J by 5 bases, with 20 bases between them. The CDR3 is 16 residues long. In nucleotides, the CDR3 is TGTGCCAGCAGTCCCGCCCGATACGCTGGGGGAGATACGCAGTATTTT. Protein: CASSPARYAGGDTQYF. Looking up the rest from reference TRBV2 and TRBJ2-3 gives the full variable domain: EPEVTQTPSHQVTQMGQEVILRCVPISNHLYFYWYRQILGQKVEFLVSFYNNEISEKSEIFDDQFSVERPDGSNFTLKIRSTKLEDSAMYFCASSPARYAGGDTQYFGPGTRLTVL.

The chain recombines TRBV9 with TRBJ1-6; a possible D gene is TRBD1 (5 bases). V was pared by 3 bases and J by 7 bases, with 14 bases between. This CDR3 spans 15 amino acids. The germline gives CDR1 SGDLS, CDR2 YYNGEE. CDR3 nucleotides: TGTGCCAGCAGCGCGCTCCGGGACGGGAATTCACCCCTCCACTTT. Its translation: CASSALRDGNSPLHF.

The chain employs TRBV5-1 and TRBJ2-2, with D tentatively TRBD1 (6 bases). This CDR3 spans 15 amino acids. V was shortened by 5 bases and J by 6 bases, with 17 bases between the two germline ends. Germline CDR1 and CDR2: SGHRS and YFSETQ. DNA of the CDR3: TGCGCCAGCAGACCGGGACATGGTCGCTCCGGGGAGCTGTTTTTT. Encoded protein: CASRPGHGRSGELFF.